These 21 T cell receptor beta chains were all obtained from the same sample, sequenced in a study of shared clonotypes between healthy human individuals. Data came from immunoSEQ multiplex PCR; TCRdb stores just in-frame clones and leaves some out. The sample lists 600,000 to 800,000 clones, 72% occurring once. The sequenced sample was memory CD4+ T cells sorted from blood. Subset of the sample: CD45RA-negative fraction. The receptors shown here come from a woman aged 25-40 years in good health.

V is TRBV19 and J is TRBJ2-1, with 8 bases lining up with TRBD2. Germline V gene sequence: CDR1 LNHDA, CDR2 SQIVND (reference sequence). Trimming at V came to 5 bases and at J to 7 bases, leaving 7 bases not matched to a gene. The CDR3 is 14 amino acids. CDR3 bases: TGTGCCAGTAGTCTCCAGCGGGAGAAGAATGAGCAGTTCTTC. It encodes CASSLQREKNEQFF.

This clone appeared many times. The same CDR3 also results from other DNA sequences found in this sample. The chain links TRBV6-5 to TRBJ2-7, with TRBD1 matching over 8 bases. V dropped 5 bases and J dropped 5; count of bases not matched to a gene: 8. CDR1 and CDR2 from the germline V gene are MNHEY and SVGAGI. This CDR3 region has 14 residues. The CDR3 DNA reads as TGTGCCAGCAGTAGGGACAGGTCGCCCCACGAGCAGTACTTC. This gives the protein CASSRDRSPHEQYF.

The chain joins TRBV7-7 to TRBJ2-1; perhaps D is TRBD1 or TRBD2 (6 bases each). Germline V gene sequence: CDR1 SSHAT, CDR2 FNYEAQ (reference sequence). This CDR3 has 15 amino acids. With 1 base removed from V and 5 bases from J, the gap between germline ends came to 12 bases. In DNA form, the CDR3 reads TGTGCCAGCAGCTTAGACGACGGGGGCAACAATGAGCAGTTCTTC. Encoded protein: CASSLDDGGNNEQFF.

In this sample, this clone turned up once. This chain links TRBV25-1 with TRBJ2-1, with D unresolved. The length of the CDR3 is 11 residues. CDR1 MGHDK and CDR2 SYGVNS come from the germline V gene. Trimming pared 4 bases from V and 8 bases from J, leaving 6 bases between. For the CDR3, the DNA is TGTGCCAGCAGTGCGAGTCATGAGCAGTTCTTC. Translation: CASSASHEQFF.

Many counts were recorded for this clone. The chain carries TRBV7-2 and TRBJ2-3; 12 bases are shared with TRBD2. CDR3 length equals 15 residues. Germline CDR1 is SGHTA and CDR2 is FQGNSA. The ends lost 7 bases at V and 3 bases at J; junction bases unmatched: 5. CDR3 sequence reads: CASTRTSGVTDTQYF. CDR3 in DNA: TGTGCCAGCACCAGGACTAGCGGGGTTACAGATACGCAGTATTTT.

The chain couples TRBV15 to TRBJ2-1; TRBD1 matches 8 bases. With V trimmed by 5 bases and J by 1 base, 13 bases remained unmatched. Germline CDR1 is LNHNV and CDR2 is YYDKDF (reference sequence). The CDR3 is made up of 18 amino acids. CDR3: CATSGFDLQGVSYNEQFF. CDR3 coding DNA: TGTGCCACCAGCGGGTTCGATTTACAGGGGGTATCCTACAATGAGCAGTTCTTC.

The V gene is TRBV9, the J gene TRBJ2-1; TRBD2 agrees at 8 bases. Germline-derived CDR1 and CDR2 are SGDLS and YYNGEE. The CDR3 contains 15 residues. Unmatched junction bases numbered 2, after V lost 0 bases and J lost 3 bases. CDR3 protein: CASSVDSGIYNEQFF. The CDR3 DNA follows: TGTGCCAGCAGCGTAGATAGCGGGATCTACAATGAGCAGTTCTTC.

The V and J genes are TRBV6-5 and TRBJ2-1; TRBD2 matches at 10 bases. V shed 6 bases, J shed 10 bases, and the junction held 12 bases outside the gene matches. CDR3 length: 15 residues. The germline CDR1 and CDR2 sequences are MNHEY and SVGAGI. The DNA for the CDR3 is TGTGCCAGCAGCTACGACCTAGCGGGAGAGGGGGAGCAGTTCTTC. Residues: CASSYDLAGEGEQFF.

The CDR3 is CASIGGLVPFF. As DNA, the CDR3 is TGTGCCAGTATCGGCGGACTAGTCCCGTTCTTC. The J gene is TRBJ2-1, the V gene TRBV19, with 7 positions matching TRBD2. The CDR3 has 11 residues. Germline-derived CDR1 and CDR2 are LNHDA and SQIVND (reference sequence). V trimming: 7 bases; J trimming: 15 bases; junction bases outside the gene matches: 9.

This clone was observed a few times. This same CDR3 is encoded by further DNA sequences in the sample. The CDR3 reads CASSRTGDSNQPQHF. For the CDR3, the DNA is TGCGCCAGCAGCCGGACAGGGGACAGCAATCAGCCCCAGCATTTT. This chain uses TRBV5-1 with TRBJ1-5, with TRBD1 matching 9 bases. V shed 4 bases and J 1 base; nucleotides not matched to a gene: 3. The CDR3 runs to 15 residues. The germline CDR1 and CDR2 sequences are SGHRS and YFSETQ.

This rearrangement joins TRBV2 to TRBJ2-7, with TRBD2 matching over 12 bases. Germline V lookup: CDR1 SNHLY, CDR2 FYNNEI. The J segment lost 0 bases and the V segment lost 4 bases, leaving 4 bases of the junction unmatched. The CDR3 contains 16 residues. The CDR3 is CASSGQTSGSSYEQYF. CDR3 nucleotides: TGTGCCAGCAGTGGACAGACTAGCGGGAGCTCCTACGAGCAGTACTTC.

The chain links TRBV7-9 to TRBJ2-1, with a tentative D call TRBD1 (5 bases). Germline loops: CDR1 SEHNR, CDR2 FQNEAQ (reference sequence). V was trimmed by 5 bases and J by 8 bases, leaving 16 bases between them. This CDR3 comprises 14 residues. The DNA of the CDR3 is TGTGCCAGCAGCCCCGGTCAGGGTTTCGATGAGCAGTTCTTC. Translating gives CASSPGQGFDEQFF.

Of note for this clone: The sample holds other DNA sequences that translate to the same CDR3. This sequence joins TRBV10-2 and TRBJ1-1; D gene ambiguous. The CDR3 runs to 14 residues. The germline CDR1 and CDR2 sequences are WSHSY and SAAADI. V lost 6 bases and J 0 bases, leaving 11 bases between the germline ends. In nucleotides, the CDR3 is TGCGCCAGCAGACTAACCAGAATGAACACTGAAGCTTTCTTT. Translation gives CASRLTRMNTEAFF.

The genes are TRBV11-1 and TRBJ2-1, with 8 bases matching TRBD2. Per the germline V gene, CDR1 is SGHAT and CDR2 is FQDESV (reference sequence). The V segment lost 1 base and the J segment 7 bases; nucleotides outside the gene matches: 6. The CDR3 contains 15 residues. CDR3 DNA sequence: TGTGCCAGCAGCTTAGTGGGACTAGTCAGTAATGAGCAGTTCTTC. It encodes CASSLVGLVSNEQFF.

CDR3 region: CASSYGQGRYEQYF. CDR3 DNA: TGTGCCAGCAGTTACGGACAGGGGCGGTACGAGCAGTACTTC. The rearrangement links TRBV6-5 to TRBJ2-7; 9 bases are shared with TRBD1. The V gene's germline CDR1 is MNHEY and CDR2 SVGAGI. The CDR3 runs to 14 residues. Germline trimming cut 2 bases from V and 4 bases from J; bases unmatched to any gene: 3.

The V and J genes are TRBV28 and TRBJ2-1, with 12 bases aligning to TRBD2. This CDR3 spans 16 amino acids. Losses at the gene ends were 6 bases for V and 9 bases for J; bases not matched to a gene: 12. From germline, CDR1 is MDHEN and CDR2 SYDVKM. CDR3 protein: CASSTPASGRAGEQFF. The CDR3 region has the DNA TGTGCCAGCAGCACCCCCGCTAGCGGGAGGGCCGGTGAGCAGTTCTTC.

The chain links TRBV10-1 to TRBJ2-7, with D possibly TRBD1 on 6 matching bases. The length of the CDR3 is 15 residues. Germline CDR1 is WNHNN and CDR2 is SYGVQD (reference sequence). Deletions cut 6 bases from V and 2 bases from J, with 17 bases between. The CDR3 is CASSGDRSPTYEQYF. CDR3 DNA sequence: TGCGCCAGCAGCGGAGACAGGTCACCTACCTACGAGCAGTACTTC.

The chain links TRBV4-2 to TRBJ2-1; D possibly corresponds to TRBD1 (5 bases). Germline-derived CDR1 and CDR2 are LGHNA and YNFKEQ. Trimming removed 5 bases from V and 7 bases from J, with 18 bases in between. The CDR3 loop spans 15 amino acids. The CDR3 sequence is CASSLGRRQGNEQFF. CDR3 coding DNA: TGTGCCAGCAGCTTAGGCCGACGTCAGGGAAATGAGCAGTTCTTC.

In DNA form, the CDR3 reads TGTGCCAGCAGGGGAGACACTTCGAACACCGGGGAGCTGTTTTTT. Amino acids: CASRGDTSNTGELFF. V is TRBV2 and J is TRBJ2-2, with a possible D match to TRBD2 (5 bases). The CDR3 extends over 15 amino acids. Trimming removed 6 bases from V and 0 bases from J, with 11 bases in between. The V gene's germline CDR1 is SNHLY and CDR2 FYNNEI.

V and J are TRBV13 and TRBJ1-4, with D perhaps TRBD1 (5 bases). This CDR3 has 14 residues. Deletions cut 5 bases from V and 8 bases from J, with 15 bases between. The germline V gene encodes CDR1 PRHDT and CDR2 FYEKMQ (reference sequence). CDR3 bases: TGTGCCAGCAGCCTTAGGGGCGGGGGAGAAAAACTGTTTTTT. It yields the protein CASSLRGGGEKLFF.

J is TRBJ2-5 and V is TRBV9; D is unresolved. The V gene's germline CDR1 is SGDLS and CDR2 YYNGEE. Trimming cost V 0 bases and J 4 bases, with 16 bases left between them. The CDR3 length is 16 residues. The CDR3 DNA is TGTGCCAGCAGCGTAGGAGACGGATGGCCGGGAGAGACCCAGTACTTC. Protein sequence: CASSVGDGWPGETQYF.